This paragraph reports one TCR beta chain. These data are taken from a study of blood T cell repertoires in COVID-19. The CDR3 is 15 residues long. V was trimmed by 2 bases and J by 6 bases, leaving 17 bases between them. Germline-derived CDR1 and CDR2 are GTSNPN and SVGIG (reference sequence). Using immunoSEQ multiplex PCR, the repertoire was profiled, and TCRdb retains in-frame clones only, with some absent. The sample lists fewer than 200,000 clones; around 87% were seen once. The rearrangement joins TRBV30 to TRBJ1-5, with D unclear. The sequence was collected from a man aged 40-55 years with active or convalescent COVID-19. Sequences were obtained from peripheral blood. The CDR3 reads CAWSLRGPKIQPQHF. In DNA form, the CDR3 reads TGTGCCTGGAGTCTCCGGGGTCCCAAAATTCAGCCCCAGCATTTT.